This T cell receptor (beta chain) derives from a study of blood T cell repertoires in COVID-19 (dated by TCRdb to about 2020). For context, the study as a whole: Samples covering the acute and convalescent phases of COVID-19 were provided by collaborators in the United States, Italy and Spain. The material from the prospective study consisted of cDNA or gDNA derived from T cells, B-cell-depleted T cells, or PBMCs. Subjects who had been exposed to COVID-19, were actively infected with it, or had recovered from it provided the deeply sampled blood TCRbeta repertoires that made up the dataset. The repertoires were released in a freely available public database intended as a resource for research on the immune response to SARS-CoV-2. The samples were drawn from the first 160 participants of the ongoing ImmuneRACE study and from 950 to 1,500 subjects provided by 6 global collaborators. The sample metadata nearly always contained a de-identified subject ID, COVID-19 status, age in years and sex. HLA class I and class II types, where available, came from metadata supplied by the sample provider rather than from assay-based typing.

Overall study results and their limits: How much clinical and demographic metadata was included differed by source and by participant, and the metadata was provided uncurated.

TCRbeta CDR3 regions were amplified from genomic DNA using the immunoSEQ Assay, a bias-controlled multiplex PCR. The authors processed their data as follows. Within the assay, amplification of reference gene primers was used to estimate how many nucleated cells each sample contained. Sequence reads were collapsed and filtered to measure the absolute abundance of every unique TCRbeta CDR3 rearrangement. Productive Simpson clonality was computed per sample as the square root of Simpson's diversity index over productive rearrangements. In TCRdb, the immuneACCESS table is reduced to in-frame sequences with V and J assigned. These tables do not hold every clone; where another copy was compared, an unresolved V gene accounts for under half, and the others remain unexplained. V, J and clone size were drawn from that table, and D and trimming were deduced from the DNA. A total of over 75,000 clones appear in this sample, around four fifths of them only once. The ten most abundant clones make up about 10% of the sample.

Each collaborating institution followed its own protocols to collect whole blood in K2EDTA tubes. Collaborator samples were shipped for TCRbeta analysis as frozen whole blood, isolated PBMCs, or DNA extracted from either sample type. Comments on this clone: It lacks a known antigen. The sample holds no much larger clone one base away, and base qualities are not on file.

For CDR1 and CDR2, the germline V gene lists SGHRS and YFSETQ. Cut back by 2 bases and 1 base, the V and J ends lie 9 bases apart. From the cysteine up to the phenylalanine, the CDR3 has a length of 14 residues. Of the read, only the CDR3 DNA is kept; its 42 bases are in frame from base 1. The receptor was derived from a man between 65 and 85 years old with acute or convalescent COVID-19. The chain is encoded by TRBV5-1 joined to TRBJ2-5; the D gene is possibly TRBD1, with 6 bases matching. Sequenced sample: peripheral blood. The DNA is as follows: TGCGCCAGCAGCTTACAGGGTTTCCAAGAGACCCAGTACTTC. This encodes CASSLQGFQETQYF.